This entry lists 4 T cell receptor beta chains sequenced from one sample in a study of shared clonotypes between healthy human individuals. Produced via immunoSEQ multiplex PCR; TCRdb's table is partial and in-frame only. This sample has around 2.5 million clones, with 80% to 95% found just once. The sample consisted of naive CD4+ T cells from PBMCs. Regarding subset: CD45RA+ positively selected. All receptors come from a man younger than 35 in good health. Some clones in this sample may be carry-over from other donors' samples.

The chain uses TRBV2 and TRBJ2-3; 9 bases fit TRBD2. The CDR3 extends over 16 amino acids. The germline CDR1 and CDR2 sequences are SNHLY and FYNNEI. The trim removed 7 bases at V and 0 bases at J, leaving 8 bases unmatched. CDR3 amino acids: CASNSPSGASTDTQYF. The CDR3 DNA is TGTGCCAGCAACTCCCCTAGCGGGGCCAGCACAGATACGCAGTATTTT.

The genes are TRBV7-2 and TRBJ2-7; a possible D gene is TRBD2 (6 bases). Germline V gives CDR1 SGHTA, CDR2 FQGNSA. The CDR3 extends over 17 amino acids. V lost 1 base to trimming and J lost 0 bases, with 16 bases between them. The CDR3 reads CASSLVASATVSYEQYF. The CDR3 DNA is TGTGCCAGCAGCTTAGTGGCTAGCGCAACTGTCTCCTACGAGCAGTACTTC.

J is TRBJ2-3 and V is TRBV19, with 8 bases identical to TRBD2. The V gene's germline CDR1 is LNHDA and CDR2 SQIVND (reference sequence). V gave up 7 bases and J gave up 0 bases; unmatched junction bases: 9. The CDR3 spans 16 residues. Here the CDR3 DNA reads TGTGCCAGTACCGCGCGGGGGGCTCAAAGCACAGATACGCAGTATTTT. It specifies CASTARGAQSTDTQYF.

The chain combines TRBV18 with TRBJ1-4; a possible D gene is TRBD1 (6 bases). The ends were cut back, 8 bases at V and 8 bases at J, with 15 bases in the middle. Germline lookup yields CDR1 KGHSH and CDR2 LQKENI. The CDR3 has 13 amino acids. CDR3 amino acids: CASTGTLGEKLFF. The CDR3 coding sequence is TGTGCCAGCACCGGGACATTGGGGGAAAAACTGTTTTTT.